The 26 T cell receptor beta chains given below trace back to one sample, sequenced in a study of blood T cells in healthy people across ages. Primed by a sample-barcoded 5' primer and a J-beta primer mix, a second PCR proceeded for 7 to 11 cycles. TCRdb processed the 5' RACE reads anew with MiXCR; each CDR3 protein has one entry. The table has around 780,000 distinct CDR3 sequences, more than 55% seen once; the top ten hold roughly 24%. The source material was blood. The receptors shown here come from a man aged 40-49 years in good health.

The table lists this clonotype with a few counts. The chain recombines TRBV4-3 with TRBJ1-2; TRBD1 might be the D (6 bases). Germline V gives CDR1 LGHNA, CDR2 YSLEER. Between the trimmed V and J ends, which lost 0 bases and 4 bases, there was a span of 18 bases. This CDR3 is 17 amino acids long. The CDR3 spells CASSQDLGGGGTYGYTF. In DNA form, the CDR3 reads TGCGCCAGCAGCCAAGATCTCGGGGGAGGGGGGACCTATGGCTACACCTTC.

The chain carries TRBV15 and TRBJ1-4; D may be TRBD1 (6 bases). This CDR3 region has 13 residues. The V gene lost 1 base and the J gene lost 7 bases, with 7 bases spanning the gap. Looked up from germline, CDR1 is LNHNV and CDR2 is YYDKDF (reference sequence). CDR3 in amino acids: CATSRATGEKLFF. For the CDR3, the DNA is TGTGCCACCAGCAGAGCGACAGGTGAAAAACTGTTTTTT. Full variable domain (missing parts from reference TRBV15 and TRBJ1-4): DAMVIQNPRYQVTQFGKPVTLSCSQTLNHNVMYWYQQKSSQAPKLLFHYYDKDFNNEADTPDNFQSRRPNTSFCFLDIRSPGLGDTAMYLCATSRATGEKLFFGSGTQLSVL.

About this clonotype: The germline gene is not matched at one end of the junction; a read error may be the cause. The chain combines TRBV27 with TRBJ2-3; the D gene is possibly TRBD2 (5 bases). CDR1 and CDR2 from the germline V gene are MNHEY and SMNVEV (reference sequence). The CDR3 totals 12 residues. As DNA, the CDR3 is TGTGCCAGCGGTTTTAGCGCAGATACGCAGTATTTT. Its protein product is CASGFSADTQYF.

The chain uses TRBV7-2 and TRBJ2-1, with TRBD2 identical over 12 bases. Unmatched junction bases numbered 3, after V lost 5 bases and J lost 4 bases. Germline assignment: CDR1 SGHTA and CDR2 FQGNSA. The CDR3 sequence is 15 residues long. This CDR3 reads CASSQGLAGYNEQFF. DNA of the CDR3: TGTGCCAGCAGCCAAGGACTAGCGGGGTACAATGAGCAGTTCTTC. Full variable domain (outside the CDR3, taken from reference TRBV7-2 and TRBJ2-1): GAGVSQSPSNKVTEKGKDVELRCDPISGHTALYWYRQSLGQGLEFLIYFQGNSAPDKSGLPSDRFSAERTGGSVSTLTIQRTQQEDSAVYLCASSQGLAGYNEQFFGPGTRLTVL.

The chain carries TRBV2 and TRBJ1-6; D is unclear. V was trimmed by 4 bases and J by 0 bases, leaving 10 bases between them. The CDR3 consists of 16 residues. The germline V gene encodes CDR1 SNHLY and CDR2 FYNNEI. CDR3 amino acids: CASSVEESSYNSPLHF. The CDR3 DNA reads TGTGCCAGCAGTGTGGAAGAAAGCTCCTATAATTCACCCCTCCACTTT. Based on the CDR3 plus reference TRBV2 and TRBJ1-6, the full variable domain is EPEVTQTPSHQVTQMGQEVILRCVPISNHLYFYWYRQILGQKVEFLVSFYNNEISEKSEIFDDQFSVERPDGSNFTLKIRSTKLEDSAMYFCASSVEESSYNSPLHFGNGTRLTVT.

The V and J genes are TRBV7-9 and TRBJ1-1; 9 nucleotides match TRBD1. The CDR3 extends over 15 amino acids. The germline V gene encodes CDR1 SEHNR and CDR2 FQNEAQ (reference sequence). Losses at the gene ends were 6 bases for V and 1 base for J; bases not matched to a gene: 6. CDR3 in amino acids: CASRLTGGGNTEAFF. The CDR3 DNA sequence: TGTGCCAGCAGACTGACAGGGGGAGGGAACACTGAAGCTTTCTTT.

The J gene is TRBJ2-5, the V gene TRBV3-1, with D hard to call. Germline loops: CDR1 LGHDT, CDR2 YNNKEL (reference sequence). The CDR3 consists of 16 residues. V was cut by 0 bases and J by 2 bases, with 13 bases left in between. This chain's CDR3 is CASSQDPRSGQETQYF. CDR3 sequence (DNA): TGTGCCAGCAGCCAAGATCCGCGGAGTGGGCAAGAGACCCAGTACTTC.

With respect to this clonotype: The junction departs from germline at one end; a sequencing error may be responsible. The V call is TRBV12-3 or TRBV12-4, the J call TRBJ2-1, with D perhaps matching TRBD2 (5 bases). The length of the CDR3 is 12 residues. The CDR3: CPSSLAYNEQFF. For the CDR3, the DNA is TGTCCCAGCAGTTTAGCGTACAATGAGCAGTTCTTC.

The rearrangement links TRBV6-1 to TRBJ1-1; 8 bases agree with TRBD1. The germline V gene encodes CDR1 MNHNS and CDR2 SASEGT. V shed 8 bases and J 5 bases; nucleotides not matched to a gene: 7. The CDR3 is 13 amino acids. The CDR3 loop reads CASGTTGETEAFF. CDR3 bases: TGTGCCAGCGGTACGACAGGGGAGACTGAAGCTTTCTTT.

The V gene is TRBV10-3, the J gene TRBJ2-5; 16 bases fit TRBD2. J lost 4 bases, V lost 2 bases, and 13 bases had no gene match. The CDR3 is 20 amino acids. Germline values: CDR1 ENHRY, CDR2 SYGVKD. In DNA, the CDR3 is TGTGCCATCAGTGAGCCCGGGACTAGCGGGGGGGGTATCGGGCGAGAGACCCAGTACTTC. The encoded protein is CAISEPGTSGGGIGRETQYF.

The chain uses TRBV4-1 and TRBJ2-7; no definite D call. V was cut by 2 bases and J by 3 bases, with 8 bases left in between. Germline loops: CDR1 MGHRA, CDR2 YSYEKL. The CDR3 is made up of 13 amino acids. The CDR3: CASSQNEVYEQYF. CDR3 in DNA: TGCGCCAGCAGCCAAAACGAGGTCTACGAGCAGTACTTC.

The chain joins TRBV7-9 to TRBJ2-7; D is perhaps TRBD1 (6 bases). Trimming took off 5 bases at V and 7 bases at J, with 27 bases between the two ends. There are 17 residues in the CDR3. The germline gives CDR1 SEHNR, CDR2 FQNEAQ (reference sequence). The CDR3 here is CASSQTGFLAQDNEQYF. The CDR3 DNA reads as TGTGCCAGCAGCCAAACAGGGTTCCTTGCACAAGACAATGAGCAGTACTTC. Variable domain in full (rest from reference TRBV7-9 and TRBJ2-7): DTGVSQNPRHKITKRGQNVTFRCDPISEHNRLYWYRQTLGQGPEFLTYFQNEAQLEKSRLLSDRFSAERPKGSFSTLEIQRTEQGDSAMYLCASSQTGFLAQDNEQYFGPGTRLTVT.

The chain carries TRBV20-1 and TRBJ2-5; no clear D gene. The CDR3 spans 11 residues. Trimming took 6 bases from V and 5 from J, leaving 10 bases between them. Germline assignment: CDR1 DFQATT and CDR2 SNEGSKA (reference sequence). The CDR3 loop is CSAHLWETQYF. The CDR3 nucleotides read TGCAGTGCCCACCTCTGGGAGACCCAGTACTTC.

The CDR3 region is CASGSYGGELFF. Written as DNA, the CDR3 is TGTGCTAGTGGCTCCTACGGCGGGGAGCTGTTTTTT. V gene TRBV12-5 combines with J gene TRBJ2-2; D is unresolved. CDR1 and CDR2 (germline): LGHNT, FRNRAP. With 6 bases removed from V and 7 bases from J, the gap between germline ends came to 9 bases. The CDR3 covers 12 residues.

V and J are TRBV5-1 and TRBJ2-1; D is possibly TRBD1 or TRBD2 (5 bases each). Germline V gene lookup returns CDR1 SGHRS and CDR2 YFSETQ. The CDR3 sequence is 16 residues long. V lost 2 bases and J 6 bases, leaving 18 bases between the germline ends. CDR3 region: CASSLLGAGSLNEQFF. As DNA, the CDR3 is TGCGCCAGCAGCTTACTCGGGGCGGGCAGCCTCAATGAGCAGTTCTTC.

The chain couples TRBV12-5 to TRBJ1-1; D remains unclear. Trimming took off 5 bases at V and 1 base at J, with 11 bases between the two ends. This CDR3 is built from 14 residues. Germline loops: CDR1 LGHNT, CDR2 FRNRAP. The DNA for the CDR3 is TGTGCTAGTGGTCGGGAAATAGCGAACACTGAAGCTTTCTTT. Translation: CASGREIANTEAFF.

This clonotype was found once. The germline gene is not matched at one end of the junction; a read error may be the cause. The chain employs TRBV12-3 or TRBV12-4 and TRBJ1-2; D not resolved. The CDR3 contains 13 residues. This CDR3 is CASSLLANHGYTF. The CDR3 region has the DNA TGTGCCAGCAGTTTGCTAGCTAACCATGGCTACACCTTC.

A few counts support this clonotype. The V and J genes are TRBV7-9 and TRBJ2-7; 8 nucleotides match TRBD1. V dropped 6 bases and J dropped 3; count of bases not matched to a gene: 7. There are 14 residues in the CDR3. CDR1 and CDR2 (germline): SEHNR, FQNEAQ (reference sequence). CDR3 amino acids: CASRLGQGVYEQYF. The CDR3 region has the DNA TGTGCCAGCAGACTAGGACAGGGCGTCTACGAGCAGTACTTC.

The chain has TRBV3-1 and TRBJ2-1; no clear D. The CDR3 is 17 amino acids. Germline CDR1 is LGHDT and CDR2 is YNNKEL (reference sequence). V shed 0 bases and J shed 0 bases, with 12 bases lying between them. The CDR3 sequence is CASSQDLLEVSYNEQFF. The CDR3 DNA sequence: TGTGCCAGCAGCCAAGATCTTCTAGAGGTCTCCTACAATGAGCAGTTCTTC.

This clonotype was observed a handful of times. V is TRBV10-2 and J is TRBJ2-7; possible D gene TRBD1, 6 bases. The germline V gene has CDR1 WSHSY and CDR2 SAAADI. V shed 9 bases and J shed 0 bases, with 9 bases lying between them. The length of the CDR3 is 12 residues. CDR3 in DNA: TGCGCCAGTAGGACAGACTCCTACGAGCAGTACTTC. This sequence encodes CASRTDSYEQYF.

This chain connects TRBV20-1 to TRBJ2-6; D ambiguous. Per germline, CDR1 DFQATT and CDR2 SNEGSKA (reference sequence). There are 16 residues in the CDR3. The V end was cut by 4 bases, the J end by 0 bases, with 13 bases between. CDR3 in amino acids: CSAMSGSNSGANVLTF. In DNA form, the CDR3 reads TGCAGTGCTATGAGTGGTTCGAACTCTGGGGCCAACGTCCTGACTTTC.

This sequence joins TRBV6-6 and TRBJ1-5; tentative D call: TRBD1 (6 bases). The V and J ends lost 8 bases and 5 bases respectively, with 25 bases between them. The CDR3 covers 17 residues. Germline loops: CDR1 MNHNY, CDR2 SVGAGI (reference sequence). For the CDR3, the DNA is TGTGCCAGCGACTACGACACACCAGGGGTGGTCTATCAGCCCCAGCATTTT. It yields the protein CASDYDTPGVVYQPQHF.

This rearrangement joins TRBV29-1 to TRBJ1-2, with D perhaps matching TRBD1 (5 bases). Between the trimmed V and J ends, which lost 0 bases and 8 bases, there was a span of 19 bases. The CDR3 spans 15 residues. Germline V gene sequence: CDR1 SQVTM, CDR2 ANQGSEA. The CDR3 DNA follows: TGCAGCGTTGAAGATAGCAGAGGGGCCGACTGGGGCTACACCTTC. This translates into CSVEDSRGADWGYTF.

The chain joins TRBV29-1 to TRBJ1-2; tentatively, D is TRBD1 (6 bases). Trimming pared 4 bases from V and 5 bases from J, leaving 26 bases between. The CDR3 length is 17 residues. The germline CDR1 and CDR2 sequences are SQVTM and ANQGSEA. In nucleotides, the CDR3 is TGCAGCGTTGTAGCTCGACAGGAACCAGGTACCAATTATGGCTACACCTTC. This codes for CSVVARQEPGTNYGYTF.

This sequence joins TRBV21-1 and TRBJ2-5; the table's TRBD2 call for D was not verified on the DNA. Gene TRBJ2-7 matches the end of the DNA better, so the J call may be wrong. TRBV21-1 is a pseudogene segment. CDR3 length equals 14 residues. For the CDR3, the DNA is TGTGCCAGCAGCTCCCCCCCCGGGGACTACGAGCAGTACTTC. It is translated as CASSSPPGDYEQYF.

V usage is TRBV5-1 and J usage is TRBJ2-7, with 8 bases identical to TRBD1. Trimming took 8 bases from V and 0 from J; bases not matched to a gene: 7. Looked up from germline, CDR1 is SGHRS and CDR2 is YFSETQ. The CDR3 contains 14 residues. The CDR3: CASGTGSYSYEQYF. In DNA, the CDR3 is TGCGCCAGTGGGACAGGCTCCTACTCCTACGAGCAGTACTTC.